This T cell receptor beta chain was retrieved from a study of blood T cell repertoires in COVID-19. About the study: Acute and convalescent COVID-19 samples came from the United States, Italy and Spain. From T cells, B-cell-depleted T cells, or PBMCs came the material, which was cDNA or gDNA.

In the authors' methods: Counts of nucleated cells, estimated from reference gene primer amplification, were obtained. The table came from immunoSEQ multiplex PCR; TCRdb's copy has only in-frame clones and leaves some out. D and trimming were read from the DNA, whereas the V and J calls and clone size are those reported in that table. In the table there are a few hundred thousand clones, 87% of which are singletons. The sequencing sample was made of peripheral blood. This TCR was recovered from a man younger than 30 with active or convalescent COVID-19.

This CDR3 is CASSSFDTSYEQYF. The CDR3 DNA sequence: TGTGCCAGCAGTTCATTCGACACCTCCTACGAGCAGTACTTC. V gene TRBV28 combines with J gene TRBJ2-7; D gene ambiguous. V was pared by 4 bases and J by 0 bases, with 10 bases between. Germline V CDR1 and CDR2: MDHEN, SYDVKM. This CDR3 comprises 14 residues.